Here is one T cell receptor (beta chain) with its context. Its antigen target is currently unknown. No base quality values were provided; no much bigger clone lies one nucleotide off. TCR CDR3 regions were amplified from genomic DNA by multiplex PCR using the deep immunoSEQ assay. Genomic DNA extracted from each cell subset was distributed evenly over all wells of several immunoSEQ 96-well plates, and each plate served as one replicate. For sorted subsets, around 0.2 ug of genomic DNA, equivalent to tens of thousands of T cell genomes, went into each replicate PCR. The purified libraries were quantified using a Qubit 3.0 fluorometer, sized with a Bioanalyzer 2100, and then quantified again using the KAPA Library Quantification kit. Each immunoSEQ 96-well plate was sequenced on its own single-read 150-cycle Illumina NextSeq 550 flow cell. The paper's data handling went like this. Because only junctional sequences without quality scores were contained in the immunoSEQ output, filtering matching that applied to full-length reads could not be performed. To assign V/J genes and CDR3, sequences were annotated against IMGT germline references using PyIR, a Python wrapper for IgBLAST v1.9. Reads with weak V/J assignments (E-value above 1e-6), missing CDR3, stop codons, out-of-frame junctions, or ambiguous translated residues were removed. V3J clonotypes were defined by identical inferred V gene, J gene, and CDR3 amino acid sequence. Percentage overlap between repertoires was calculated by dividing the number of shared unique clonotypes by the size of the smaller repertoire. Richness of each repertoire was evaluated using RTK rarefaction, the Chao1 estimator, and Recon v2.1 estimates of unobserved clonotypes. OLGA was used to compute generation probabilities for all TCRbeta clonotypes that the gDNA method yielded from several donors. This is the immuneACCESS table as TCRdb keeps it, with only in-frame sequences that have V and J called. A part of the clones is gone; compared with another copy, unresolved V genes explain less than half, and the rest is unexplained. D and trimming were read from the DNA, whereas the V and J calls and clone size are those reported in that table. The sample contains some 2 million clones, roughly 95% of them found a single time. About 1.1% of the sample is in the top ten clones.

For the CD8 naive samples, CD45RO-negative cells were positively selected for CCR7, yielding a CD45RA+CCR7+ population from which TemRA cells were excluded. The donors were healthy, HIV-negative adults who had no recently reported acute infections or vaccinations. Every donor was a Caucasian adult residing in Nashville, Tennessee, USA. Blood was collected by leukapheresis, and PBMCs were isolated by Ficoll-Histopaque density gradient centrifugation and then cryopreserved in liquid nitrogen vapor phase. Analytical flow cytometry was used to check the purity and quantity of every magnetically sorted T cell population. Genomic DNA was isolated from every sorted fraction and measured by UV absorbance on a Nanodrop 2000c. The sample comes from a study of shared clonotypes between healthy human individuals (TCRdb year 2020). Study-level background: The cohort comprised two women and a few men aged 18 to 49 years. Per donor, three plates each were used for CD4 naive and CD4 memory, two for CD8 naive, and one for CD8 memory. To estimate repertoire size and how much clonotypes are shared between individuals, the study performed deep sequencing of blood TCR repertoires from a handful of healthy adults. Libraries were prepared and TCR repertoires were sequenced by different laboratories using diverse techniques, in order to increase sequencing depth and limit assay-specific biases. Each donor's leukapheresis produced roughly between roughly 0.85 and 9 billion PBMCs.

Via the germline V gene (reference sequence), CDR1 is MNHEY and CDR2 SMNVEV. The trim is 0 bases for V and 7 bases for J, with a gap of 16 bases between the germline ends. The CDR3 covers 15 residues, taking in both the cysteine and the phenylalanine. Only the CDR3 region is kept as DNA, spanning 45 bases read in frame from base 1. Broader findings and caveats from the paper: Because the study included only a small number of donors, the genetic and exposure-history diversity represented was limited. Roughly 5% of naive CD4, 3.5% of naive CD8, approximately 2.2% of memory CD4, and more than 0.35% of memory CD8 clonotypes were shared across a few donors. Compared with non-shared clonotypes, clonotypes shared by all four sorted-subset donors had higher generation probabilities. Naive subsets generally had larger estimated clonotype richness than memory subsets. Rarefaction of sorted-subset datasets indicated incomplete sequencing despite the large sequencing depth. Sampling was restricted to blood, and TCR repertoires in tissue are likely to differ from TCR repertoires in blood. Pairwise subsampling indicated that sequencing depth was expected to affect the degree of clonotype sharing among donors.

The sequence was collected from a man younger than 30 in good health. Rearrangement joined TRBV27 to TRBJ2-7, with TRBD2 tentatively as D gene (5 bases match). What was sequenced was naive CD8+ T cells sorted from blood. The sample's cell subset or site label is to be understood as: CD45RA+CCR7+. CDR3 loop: CASSLSGLALWEQYF. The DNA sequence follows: TGTGCCAGCAGTTTATCAGGGCTAGCCCTCTGGGAGCAGTACTTC.